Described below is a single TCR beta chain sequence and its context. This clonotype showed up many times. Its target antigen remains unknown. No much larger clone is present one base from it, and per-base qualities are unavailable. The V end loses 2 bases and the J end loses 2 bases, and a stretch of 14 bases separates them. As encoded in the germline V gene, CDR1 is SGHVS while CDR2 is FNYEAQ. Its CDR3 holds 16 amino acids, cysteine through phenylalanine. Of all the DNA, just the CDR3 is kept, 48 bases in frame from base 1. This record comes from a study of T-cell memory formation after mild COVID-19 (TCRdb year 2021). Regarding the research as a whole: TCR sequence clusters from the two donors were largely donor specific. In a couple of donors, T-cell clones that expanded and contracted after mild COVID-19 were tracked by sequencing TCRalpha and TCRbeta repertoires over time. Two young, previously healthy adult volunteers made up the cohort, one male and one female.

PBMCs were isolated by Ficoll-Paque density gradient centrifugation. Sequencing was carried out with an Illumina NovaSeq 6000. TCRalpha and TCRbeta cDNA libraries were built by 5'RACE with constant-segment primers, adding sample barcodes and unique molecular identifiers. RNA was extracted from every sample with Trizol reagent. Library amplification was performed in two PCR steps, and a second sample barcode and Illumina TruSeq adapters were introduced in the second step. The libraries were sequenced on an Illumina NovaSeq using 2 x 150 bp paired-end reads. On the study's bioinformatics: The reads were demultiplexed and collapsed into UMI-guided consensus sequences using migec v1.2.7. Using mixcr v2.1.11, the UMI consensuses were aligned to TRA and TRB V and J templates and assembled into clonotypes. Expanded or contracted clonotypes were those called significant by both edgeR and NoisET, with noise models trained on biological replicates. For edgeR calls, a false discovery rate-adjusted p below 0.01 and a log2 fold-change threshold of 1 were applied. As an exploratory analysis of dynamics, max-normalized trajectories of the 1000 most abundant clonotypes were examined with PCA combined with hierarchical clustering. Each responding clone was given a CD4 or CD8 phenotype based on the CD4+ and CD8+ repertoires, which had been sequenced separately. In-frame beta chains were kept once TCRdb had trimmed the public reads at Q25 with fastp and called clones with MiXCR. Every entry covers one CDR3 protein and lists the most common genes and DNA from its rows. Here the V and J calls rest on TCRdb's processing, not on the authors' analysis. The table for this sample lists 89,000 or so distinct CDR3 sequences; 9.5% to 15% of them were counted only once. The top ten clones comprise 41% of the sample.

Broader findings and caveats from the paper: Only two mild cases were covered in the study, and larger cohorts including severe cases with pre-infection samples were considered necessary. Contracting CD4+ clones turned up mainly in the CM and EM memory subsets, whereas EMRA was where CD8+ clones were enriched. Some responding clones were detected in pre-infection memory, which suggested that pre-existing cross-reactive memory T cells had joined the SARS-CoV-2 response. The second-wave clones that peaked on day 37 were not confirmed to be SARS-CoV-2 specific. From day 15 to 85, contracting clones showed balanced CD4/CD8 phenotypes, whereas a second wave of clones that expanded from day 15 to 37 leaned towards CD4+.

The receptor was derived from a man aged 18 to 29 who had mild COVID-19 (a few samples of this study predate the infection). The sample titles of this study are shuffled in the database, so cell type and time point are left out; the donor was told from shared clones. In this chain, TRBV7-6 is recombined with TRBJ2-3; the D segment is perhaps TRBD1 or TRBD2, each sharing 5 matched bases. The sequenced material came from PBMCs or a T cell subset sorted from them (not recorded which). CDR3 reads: CASSLSEGPVTDTQYF. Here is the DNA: TGTGCCAGCAGCTTATCCGAGGGGCCCGTCACAGATACGCAGTATTTT.